A selection of T cell receptor beta chains follows, all from one sample in a study of high-grade serous ovarian cancer treatment subgroups. Libraries were prepared by immunoSEQ multiplex PCR; TCRdb keeps only in-frame clonotypes and omits some of them. Of about 4,900 clones listed, roughly two thirds were seen once; the top ten hold 9.3%. Sequences were obtained from tumor tissue. Receptor source: a human donor with high-grade serous ovarian cancer. Both conserved end residues are part of each CDR3. D genes are given only for firm matches. The listing skips clone size in some rows; elsewhere it reads once, few, many or a size class.

CASRQGTDTQYF	TGTGCCAGCAGACAGGGCACAGATACGCAGTATTTT	TRBV28	TRBJ2-3	.	.
CAISETKGRRAYEQYF	TGTGCCATCAGTGAGACCAAAGGCCGCCGGGCCTACGAGCAGTACTTC	TRBV10-3	TRBJ2-7	.	.
CASSYANWQTRGTGELFF	TGTGCCAGCAGTTATGCTAACTGGCAGACCAGGGGCACCGGGGAGCTGTTTTTT	TRBV28	TRBJ2-2	few	.
CASSPLGAGELFF	TGTGCCAGCTCACCACTTGGGGCCGGGGAGCTGTTTTTT	TRBV18	TRBJ2-2	.	.
CASSLWGQGDGYTF	TGTGCCAGCAGTTTATGGGGGCAGGGGGATGGCTACACCTTC	TRBV27	TRBJ1-2	.	TRBD1
CASSFVRQHYGYTF	TGTGCCAGCAGCTTCGTGCGGCAGCACTATGGCTACACCTTC	TRBV7-9	TRBJ1-2	.	.
CASSHLDRGTGELFF	TGCGCCAGCAGCCACCTGGACAGGGGGACCGGGGAGCTGTTTTTT	TRBV4-1	TRBJ2-2	.	TRBD1
CASSLEGFTEAFF	TGTGCCAGCAGCTTAGAGGGGTTCACTGAAGCTTTCTTT	TRBV7-9	TRBJ1-1	.	.
CAWARLAGEGGELFF	TGTGCCTGGGCCAGACTAGCGGGAGAAGGCGGGGAGCTGTTTTTT	TRBV30	TRBJ2-2	.	TRBD2
CASSYSSRGTDTQYF	TGTGCCAGCAGTTACTCATCCAGGGGCACAGATACGCAGTATTTT	TRBV6-5	TRBJ2-3	.	.
CASSFASGQINSPLHF	TGTGCCAGCAGCTTCGCCTCGGGACAGATCAACTCACCCCTCCACTTT	TRBV7-2	TRBJ1-6	.	TRBD1
CASSLTSSPDTQYF	TGTGCCAGCAGCTTAACGTCCAGCCCAGATACGCAGTATTTT	TRBV7-3	TRBJ2-3	.	.
CASSLGQEYEQYF	TGTGCCAGCAGCTTGGGGCAAGAGTACGAGCAGTACTTC	TRBV11-3	TRBJ2-7	.	.
CASSLGQLTNEKLFF	TGTGCCAGCAGCCTAGGACAGTTAACTAATGAAAAACTGTTTTTT	TRBV5-8	TRBJ1-4	.	.
CASSPLGRGSNEQFF	TGTGCCAGCAGCCCCCTCGGGCGGGGAAGTAATGAGCAGTTCTTC	TRBV11-2	TRBJ2-1	.	.
CAISHKNTGELFF	TGTGCCATCAGCCATAAGAACACCGGGGAGCTGTTTTTT	TRBV10-3	TRBJ2-2	.	.
CASSLDLGLTEQFF	TGTGCCAGCAGCTTAGATTTGGGGCTTACTGAGCAGTTCTTC	TRBV11-2	TRBJ2-1	.	.
CASSLTIQETQYF	TGCGCCAGCAGCCTGACTATTCAAGAGACCCAGTACTTC	TRBV4-3	TRBJ2-5	.	.
CASSRQGTTPETQYF	TGTGCTAGCAGCCGACAGGGGACGACCCCAGAGACCCAGTACTTC	TRBV7-7	TRBJ2-5	.	TRBD1
CASSLAGGSYTF	TGTGCCAGCAGTTTGGCAGGGGGTAGCTACACCTTC	TRBV27	TRBJ1-2	few	TRBD1
CSVDGGNYGYTF	TGCAGCGTTGATGGGGGTAACTATGGCTACACCTTC	TRBV29-1	TRBJ1-2	few	.
CASSLDTDGEAFF	TGTGCCAGCAGTTTAGATACGGATGGTGAAGCTTTCTTT	TRBV28	TRBJ1-1	few	.
CASRGIGSTEAFF	TGTGCCAGCAGAGGGATAGGGAGCACTGAAGCTTTCTTT	TRBV27	TRBJ1-1	.	.
CASSFGRAEAFF	TGTGCCAGCAGCTTCGGCAGGGCCGAAGCTTTCTTT	TRBV5-6	TRBJ1-1	.	.
CASTGGAANTGELFF	TGTGCCAGCACCGGTGGGGCGGCGAACACCGGGGAGCTGTTTTTT	TRBV9	TRBJ2-2	.	.
CASSSPGTSGNIQYF	TGTGCCAGCAGCTCCCCCGGGACTAGCGGAAACATTCAGTACTTC	TRBV13	TRBJ2-4	.	TRBD2
CASSFRAGSYGYTF	TGTGCCAGCAGTTTCAGAGCAGGTTCCTATGGCTACACCTTC	TRBV27	TRBJ1-2	.	.
CASSRETGASTDTQYF	TGCGCCAGCAGTAGAGAAACAGGGGCGAGCACAGATACGCAGTATTTT	TRBV5-1	TRBJ2-3	.	TRBD1
CASSLASYNEQFF	TGTGCCAGCAGCTTAGCCTCATACAATGAGCAGTTCTTC	TRBV7-2	TRBJ2-1	.	.
CASSDGLNYGYTF	TGTGCCAGCAGTGATGGACTAAACTATGGCTACACCTTC	TRBV6-1	TRBJ1-2	.	.
CASRAGLSGANVLTF	TGCGCCAGCAGGGCAGGCCTTTCTGGGGCCAACGTCCTGACTTTC	TRBV4-1	TRBJ2-6	.	.
CASSVDSNYGYTF	TGTGCCAGCAGCGTAGACAGTAACTATGGCTACACCTTC	TRBV6-5	TRBJ1-2	.	.
CASSLKAGVNEQFF	TGCGCCAGCAGCTTGAAAGCGGGAGTCAATGAGCAGTTCTTC	TRBV5-1	TRBJ2-1	.	TRBD2
CASTRGGGYTDTQYF	TGTGCCAGTACTAGGGGTGGAGGTTACACAGATACGCAGTATTTT	TRBV19	TRBJ2-3	few	.
CASSFGPLADEQYF	TGTGCCAGCAGCTTCGGGCCATTAGCGGACGAGCAGTACTTC	TRBV5-5	TRBJ2-7	.	.
CASSEDLATTDTQYF	TGTGCCAGCAGTGAAGATCTAGCCACCACAGATACGCAGTATTTT	TRBV2	TRBJ2-3	.	.
CASSWGRSNEKLFF	TGTGCCAGCAGTTGGGGACGGAGTAATGAAAAACTGTTTTTT	TRBV27	TRBJ1-4	few	.
CASSFLAGVGYNEQFF	TGTGCCAGCAGCTTCCTAGCGGGAGTGGGCTACAATGAGCAGTTCTTC	TRBV7-3	TRBJ2-1	.	TRBD2
CSVGDRPRWDYGYTF	TGCAGCGTTGGAGATCGTCCCAGGTGGGACTATGGCTACACCTTC	TRBV29-1	TRBJ1-2	few	.
CASSNARQGNTQYF	TGCGCCAGCAGCAACGCCCGACAGGGCAATACGCAGTATTTT	TRBV5-1	TRBJ2-3	.	TRBD1
CASSQDYSPGGGSYNSPLHF	TGTGCCAGCAGCCAAGATTATTCTCCAGGCGGAGGCTCCTATAATTCACCCCTCCACTTT	TRBV4-2	TRBJ1-6	.	.
CASSESRRVGRNGYTF	TGCGCCAGCAGTGAATCTAGGAGGGTGGGTCGAAATGGCTACACCTTC	TRBV10-2	TRBJ1-2	.	.